These 27 T cell receptor beta chains were sequenced from one sample in a study of T-cell memory formation after mild COVID-19. From the 5' RACE reads, TCRdb called clonotypes with MiXCR, one entry per CDR3 protein. The sample lists hundreds of thousands of distinct CDR3 sequences; about 15% were seen once. The specimen sequenced was PBMCs or a T cell subset sorted from them (not recorded which). These receptors were collected from a man younger than 35 who had mild COVID-19 (a few samples of this study predate the infection). Cell type and time point are not known.

V usage is TRBV29-1 and J usage is TRBJ2-7; D may be TRBD1 (5 bases). Germline-derived CDR1 and CDR2 are SQVTM and ANQGSEA. The CDR3 totals 13 residues. With 4 bases removed from V and 2 bases from J, the gap between germline ends came to 12 bases. The CDR3 DNA follows: TGCAGCGTTGTTTCGGACAATACCTACGAGCAGTACTTC. Its protein is CSVVSDNTYEQYF.

The gene calls are TRBV10-3 and TRBJ2-5; weak D call: TRBD2 (5 bases). The CDR3 length is 12 residues. Trimming cost V 4 bases and J 5 bases, with 8 bases left between them. CDR1 and CDR2 from the germline V gene are ENHRY and SYGVKD. CDR3 loop: CAISGPGETQYF. The DNA of the CDR3 is TGTGCCATCAGTGGACCGGGGGAGACCCAGTACTTC.

There are a few counts of this clonotype. The chain employs TRBV20-1 and TRBJ2-1; either TRBD1 or TRBD2 may supply D (5 bases each). Between the trimmed V and J ends, which lost 3 bases and 2 bases, there was a span of 14 bases. Germline CDR1 reads DFQATT; CDR2 reads SNEGSKA (reference sequence). This CDR3 region has 15 residues. The CDR3 spells CSASNRDGAYNEQFF. CDR3 nucleotides: TGCAGTGCTAGTAACCGGGACGGGGCCTACAATGAGCAGTTCTTC.

The V call is TRBV5-1, the J call TRBJ2-5; D is undetermined. CDR3 length equals 14 residues. Deletions cut 0 bases from V and 0 bases from J, with 6 bases between. The V gene's germline CDR1 is SGHRS and CDR2 YFSETQ. The CDR3 nucleotides read TGCGCCAGCAGCTTGGTGGCAGACCAAGAGACCCAGTACTTC. Protein: CASSLVADQETQYF.

This chain joins TRBV7-9 and TRBJ2-1; TRBD2 matches 9 bases. This CDR3 is 17 amino acids long. The V gene end was trimmed by 6 bases and the J gene end by 0 bases; junction bases not matched to a gene: 9. Germline V gene sequence: CDR1 SEHNR, CDR2 FQNEAQ (reference sequence). CDR3 amino acids: CASSRPLAGLSYNEQFF. CDR3 nucleotide sequence: TGTGCCAGCAGTCGACCGCTAGCGGGACTCTCCTACAATGAGCAGTTCTTC.

This sequence joins TRBV7-6 and TRBJ2-3; 10 positions match TRBD2. Trimming took 3 bases from V and 1 from J; bases not matched to a gene: 4. Per germline, CDR1 SGHVS and CDR2 FNYEAQ. The CDR3 spans 16 residues. The CDR3 loop is CASSFLLAGGTDTQYF. The CDR3 coding sequence is TGTGCCAGCAGCTTTCTTCTAGCGGGGGGCACAGATACGCAGTATTTT.

This clonotype showed up many times. The V and J genes are TRBV20-1 and TRBJ2-3, with TRBD2 matching over 7 bases. Germline CDR1 DFQATT, CDR2 SNEGSKA (reference sequence). The CDR3 length is 13 residues. The chain's CDR3 is CRAGPPSTDTQYF. CDR3 nucleotides: TGCAGAGCGGGGCCCCCTAGCACAGATACGCAGTATTTT.

This chain's CDR3 is CASSPRRVAFF. The CDR3 DNA reads TGTGCCAGCAGCCCACGTAGAGTAGCTTTCTTT. The rearrangement joins TRBV7-9 to TRBJ1-1; no firm D call. Looked up from germline, CDR1 is SEHNR and CDR2 is FQNEAQ (reference sequence). The CDR3 has 11 residues. Trimming cost V 5 bases and J 10 bases, with 11 bases left between them. The whole variable domain, remainder taken from reference TRBV7-9 and TRBJ1-1, is DTGVSQNPRHKITKRGQNVTFRCDPISEHNRLYWYRQTLGQGPEFLTYFQNEAQLEKSRLLSDRFSAERPKGSFSTLEIQRTEQGDSAMYLCASSPRRVAFFGQGTRLTVV.

Many counts were recorded for this clonotype. The V and J genes are TRBV5-1 and TRBJ1-2, with D tentatively TRBD1 (6 bases). This CDR3 spans 12 amino acids. The V end was cut by 4 bases, the J end by 7 bases, with 11 bases between. Germline-derived CDR1 and CDR2 are SGHRS and YFSETQ. This CDR3 is CASSGDIVGYTF. In nucleotides, the CDR3 is TGCGCCAGCAGCGGGGACATCGTTGGCTACACCTTC.

In regard to this clonotype: A much more abundant neighbour one base away suggests this may be a read error. The chain carries TRBV7-2 and TRBJ1-2; D not resolved. From germline, CDR1 is SGHTA and CDR2 FQGNSA. The CDR3 runs 18 residues. The CDR3 reads CASSLVLSPVGSNYCYTF. CDR3 in DNA: TGTGCCAGCAGCTTAGTTTTATCCCCAGTGGGGTCAAACTATTGCTACACCTTC.

This clonotype was counted ten times or more. The CDR3 sequence is CASSQDERATGLNTEAFF. The CDR3 region has the DNA TGTGCCAGCAGCCAAGATGAGCGGGCTACAGGTCTTAACACTGAAGCTTTCTTT. V usage is TRBV4-2 and J usage is TRBJ1-1; perhaps TRBD1 as D (5 bases). Trimming left V 0 bases short and J 2 bases short, with 19 bases between. Germline loops: CDR1 LGHNA, CDR2 YNFKEQ. The CDR3 has 18 amino acids.

V gene TRBV12-3 or TRBV12-4 combines with J gene TRBJ1-3; weak D call: TRBD1 (5 bases). This CDR3 contains 13 residues. CDR3 sequence (DNA): TGTGGTCTAGGGACGGCCTCTGGAAACACCATATATTTT. The encoded protein is CGLGTASGNTIYF.

This clonotype was picked up a small number of times. The genes are TRBV7-9 and TRBJ2-2; D remains ambiguous. The length of the CDR3 is 15 residues. V was clipped by 11 bases and J by 0 bases, with 16 bases between them. Germline V gives CDR1 SEHNR, CDR2 FQNEAQ (reference sequence). Written as DNA, the CDR3 is TGTGCCGATATATCAGGACGGGCGAACACCGGGGAGCTGTTTTTT. This codes for CADISGRANTGELFF.

This clonotype was counted once. J is TRBJ2-5 and V is TRBV5-1, with 11 bases fitting TRBD1. This CDR3 is 15 amino acids long. The junction had 6 bases not matched to a gene; V was cut back by 6 bases and J by 2 bases. Germline CDR1 and CDR2: SGHRS and YFSETQ. As DNA, the CDR3 is TGCGCCAGCACCCAGGGACAGGGGGGTCAAGAGACCCAGTACTTC. It specifies CASTQGQGGQETQYF.

The chain uses TRBV6-5 and TRBJ2-7, with 11 nucleotides matching TRBD1. Germline CDR1 and CDR2: MNHEY and SVGAGI. The CDR3 consists of 12 residues. V dropped 6 bases and J dropped 12; count of bases not matched to a gene: 7. The CDR3 is CASRRTGGGTYF. The CDR3 nucleotides read TGTGCCAGCAGAAGGACAGGGGGCGGCACGTACTTC.

This clonotype was observed a single time. The gene calls are TRBV6-1 and TRBJ2-2; 10 bases align to TRBD1. J gave up 4 bases and V 11 bases, and 7 bases lay outside the gene matches. The V gene's germline CDR1 is MNHNS and CDR2 SASEGT. The CDR3 sequence is 14 residues long. CDR3 in DNA: TGTGCCTACGGCCGGACAGGGGGCACCGGGGAGCTGTTTTTT. Translated, it gives CAYGRTGGTGELFF.

V usage is TRBV20-1 and J usage is TRBJ2-1; 13 bases match TRBD2. CDR1 DFQATT and CDR2 SNEGSKA come from the germline V gene (reference sequence). V shed 5 bases and J 0 bases; nucleotides not matched to a gene: 10. The CDR3 sequence is 18 residues long. The CDR3 coding sequence is TGCAGTGCTGCACTAGCGGGGGGGCTCACCGCCTCCTACAATGAGCAGTTCTTC. Translating gives CSAALAGGLTASYNEQFF.

This clonotype was counted ten times or more. V gene TRBV5-1 combines with J gene TRBJ1-1; D might be TRBD1 (5 bases). V gave up 0 bases and J gave up 6 bases, with 9 bases separating them. Germline V gene data show CDR1 as SGHRS and CDR2 as YFSETQ. The CDR3 totals 13 residues. The CDR3 nucleotides are TGCGCCAGCAGCTTGGCAGGGTTCGCTGAAGCTTTCTTT. It encodes CASSLAGFAEAFF.

The table lists this clonotype with a few counts. The CDR3 nucleotides are TGTGCCAGCAGCGGGGACAGGGGGTCCTACGAGCAGTACTTC. Translating gives CASSGDRGSYEQYF. V usage is TRBV9 and J usage is TRBJ2-7, with 11 bases identical to TRBD1. The CDR3 is made up of 14 amino acids. The trim removed 3 bases at V and 1 base at J, leaving 0 bases unmatched. Germline V lookup: CDR1 SGDLS, CDR2 YYNGEE.

This chain joins TRBV6-1 and TRBJ1-2; the match to TRBD1 covers 7 bases. The V gene end was trimmed by 6 bases and the J gene end by 3 bases; junction bases not matched to a gene: 7. This CDR3 spans 14 amino acids. Germline CDR1 reads MNHNS; CDR2 reads SASEGT. As DNA, the CDR3 is TGTGCCAGCAGCCGCCCCCAGGGGGACTATGGCTACACCTTC. Encoded protein: CASSRPQGDYGYTF.

The sample holds a few counts of this clonotype. The chain carries TRBV6-2 or TRBV6-3 and TRBJ1-5; TRBD1 matches at 9 bases. V dropped 8 bases and J dropped 7; count of bases not matched to a gene: 3. CDR3 length: 12 amino acids. Germline-derived CDR1 and CDR2 are MNHEY and SVGEGT. In DNA form, the CDR3 reads TGTGCCAGCGGGACAGGGTGGCAGCCCCAGCATTTT. Protein product: CASGTGWQPQHF.

There are a few counts of this clonotype. The V and J genes are TRBV20-1 and TRBJ1-1; D gene ambiguous. The V end was cut by 6 bases, the J end by 4 bases, with 12 bases between. The V gene's germline CDR1 is DFQATT and CDR2 SNEGSKA (reference sequence). The CDR3 is 12 residues long. Written as DNA, the CDR3 is TGCAGTGCCGCCGGCAGCGGCACTGAAGCTTTCTTT. Protein sequence: CSAAGSGTEAFF.

This clonotype has a handful of counts. This chain uses TRBV4-1 with TRBJ1-2; D may be TRBD1 (6 bases). CDR1 and CDR2 (germline): MGHRA, YSYEKL. CDR3 length equals 15 residues. Trimming took off 5 bases at V and 0 bases at J, with 13 bases between the two ends. The CDR3 DNA sequence: TGCGCCAGCAGCTCATCACAGGGAGCTAACTATGGCTACACCTTC. The encoded protein is CASSSSQGANYGYTF.

The V call is TRBV20-1, the J call TRBJ2-4, with D perhaps TRBD2 (6 bases). V was shortened by 3 bases and J by 6 bases, with 12 bases between the two germline ends. Germline V gene data show CDR1 as DFQATT and CDR2 as SNEGSKA (reference sequence). The CDR3 totals 13 residues. The CDR3 sequence is CSASSHGGNIQYF. CDR3 nucleotide sequence: TGCAGTGCTAGTTCCCACGGGGGAAACATTCAGTACTTC.

The chain carries TRBV6-2 or TRBV6-3 and TRBJ2-5; the match to TRBD2 covers 9 bases. The CDR3 length is 14 residues. Germline V gene sequence: CDR1 MNHEY, CDR2 SVGEGT. V dropped 5 bases and J dropped 3; count of bases not matched to a gene: 4. In DNA, the CDR3 is TGTGCCAGCAGTCTTAGCGGGGGTGAAGAGACCCAGTACTTC. Residues: CASSLSGGEETQYF.

This chain uses TRBV7-9 with TRBJ1-1; D ambiguous. The ends were cut back, 4 bases at V and 6 bases at J, with 9 bases in the middle. The CDR3 has 12 amino acids. Germline CDR1 and CDR2: SEHNR and FQNEAQ (reference sequence). CDR3 coding DNA: TGTGCCAGCAGCTCAGGTGTAGCTGAAGCTTTCTTT. Residues: CASSSGVAEAFF.

This clonotype was observed many times. The CDR3 protein is CAISDVKAYEQYF. DNA for the CDR3: TGTGCCATCAGTGACGTTAAGGCCTACGAGCAGTACTTC. This chain uses TRBV10-3 with TRBJ2-7; D not certain. The CDR3 spans 13 residues. V lost 3 bases to trimming and J lost 2 bases, with 8 bases between them. From germline, CDR1 is ENHRY and CDR2 SYGVKD.